The rows below give T cell receptor beta chains drawn from one sample of a study of T cells in Graves' hyperthyroidism and ophthalmopathy. TCRdb reprocessed the multiplex PCR reads with MiXCR, giving one entry per CDR3 protein. The sample has under 350,000 distinct CDR3 sequences; under 25% are singletons. The source material was blood. The receptor set was obtained from a woman aged 50 to 65 with Graves' hyperthyroidism. Each CDR3 is given with its conserved first and last residue. Each record gives: V gene, J gene, CDR3 length, D gene, clone size, CDR3 protein, CDR3 DNA. A D gene is named only where the DNA matches it firmly. Expanded clones are given a class, and other clones once, few, many or no size at all.

V gene: TRBV2; J gene: TRBJ1-1; CDR3 length: 14; D gene: .; clone size: many; CDR3 protein: CASSEAGGITEAFF; CDR3 DNA: TGTGCCAGCAGTGAAGCTGGGGGGATCACTGAAGCTTTCTTT
V gene: TRBV19; J gene: TRBJ1-3; CDR3 length: 15; D gene: .; clone size: .; CDR3 protein: CASSISRASGNTIYF; CDR3 DNA: TGTGCCAGTAGTATTTCCAGGGCGTCTGGAAACACCATATATTTT
V gene: TRBV29-1; J gene: TRBJ2-3; CDR3 length: 14; D gene: TRBD1; clone size: many; CDR3 protein: CSGKGQGTSDTQYF; CDR3 DNA: TGCAGCGGGAAGGGACAGGGGACATCAGATACGCAGTATTTT
V gene: TRBV11-2; J gene: TRBJ2-3; CDR3 length: 16; D gene: TRBD2; clone size: .; CDR3 protein: CASSPGTSGRSDTQYF; CDR3 DNA: TGTGCCAGCAGCCCCGGGACTAGCGGGAGGTCAGATACGCAGTATTTT
V gene: TRBV2; J gene: TRBJ1-2; CDR3 length: 15; D gene: .; clone size: many; CDR3 protein: CASSERQVSNYGYTF; CDR3 DNA: TGTGCCAGCAGTGAACGCCAGGTTAGCAACTATGGCTACACCTTC
V gene: TRBV5-5; J gene: TRBJ2-5; CDR3 length: 17; D gene: TRBD2; clone size: many; CDR3 protein: CASSSTIAGGYQETQYF; CDR3 DNA: TGTGCCAGCAGCAGCACGATAGCGGGAGGATACCAAGAGACCCAGTACTTC
V gene: TRBV13; J gene: TRBJ2-7; CDR3 length: 14; D gene: TRBD1; clone size: many; CDR3 protein: CASSRTGLTYEQYF; CDR3 DNA: TGTGCCAGCAGCCGGACAGGGCTCACCTACGAGCAGTACTTC
V gene: TRBV5-6; J gene: TRBJ1-2; CDR3 length: 16; D gene: .; clone size: many; CDR3 protein: CASSQDTKGWFRGYTF; CDR3 DNA: TGTGCCAGCAGCCAGGACACCAAGGGATGGTTTCGTGGCTACACCTTC
V gene: TRBV6-9; J gene: TRBJ2-1; CDR3 length: 12; D gene: .; clone size: .; CDR3 protein: CASSYAGVEQFF; CDR3 DNA: TGTGCCAGCAGTTACGCAGGGGTTGAGCAGTTCTTC
V gene: TRBV11-3; J gene: TRBJ2-5; CDR3 length: 13; D gene: .; clone size: many; CDR3 protein: CASSPDRGETQYF; CDR3 DNA: TGTGCCAGCAGCCCTGATCGCGGAGAGACCCAGTACTTC
V gene: TRBV27; J gene: TRBJ2-7; CDR3 length: 15; D gene: TRBD2; clone size: many; CDR3 protein: CASSFWLAGVREQYF; CDR3 DNA: TGTGCCAGCAGTTTTTGGCTAGCGGGAGTGAGAGAGCAGTACTTC
V gene: TRBV6-1; J gene: TRBJ1-2; CDR3 length: 13; D gene: TRBD1; clone size: .; CDR3 protein: CAVGTGGRYGYTF; CDR3 DNA: TGTGCCGTCGGGACAGGGGGCAGGTATGGCTACACCTTC
V gene: TRBV7-8; J gene: TRBJ2-7; CDR3 length: 14; D gene: TRBD1; clone size: many; CDR3 protein: CASSEDRGRSEQYF; CDR3 DNA: TGTGCCAGCAGCGAGGACAGGGGGCGGAGCGAGCAGTACTTC
V gene: TRBV12-3/TRBV12-4; J gene: TRBJ1-2; CDR3 length: 12; D gene: .; clone size: many; CDR3 protein: CASSGGIYGYTF; CDR3 DNA: TGTGCCAGCAGTGGGGGTATTTATGGCTACACCTTC
V gene: TRBV12-5; J gene: TRBJ2-3; CDR3 length: 15; D gene: .; clone size: many; CDR3 protein: CASGPGKLVTDTQYF; CDR3 DNA: TGTGCTAGTGGTCCCGGGAAACTAGTCACAGATACGCAGTATTTT
V gene: TRBV7-9; J gene: TRBJ1-1; CDR3 length: 13; D gene: .; clone size: .; CDR3 protein: CASKGPMSTEAFF; CDR3 DNA: TGTGCCAGCAAAGGACCCATGAGCACTGAAGCTTTCTTT
V gene: TRBV27; J gene: TRBJ1-2; CDR3 length: 15; D gene: .; clone size: many; CDR3 protein: CASSSAEGGHYGYTF; CDR3 DNA: TGTGCCAGCAGTTCCGCCGAGGGGGGTCACTATGGCTACACCTTC
V gene: TRBV28; J gene: TRBJ1-6; CDR3 length: 15; D gene: TRBD1; clone size: .; CDR3 protein: CASSTPQGANSPLHF; CDR3 DNA: TGTGCCAGCAGTACCCCGCAGGGGGCTAATTCACCCCTCCACTTT
V gene: TRBV28; J gene: TRBJ1-6; CDR3 length: 16; D gene: .; clone size: .; CDR3 protein: CASSRRLSSYNSPLHF; CDR3 DNA: TGTGCCAGCAGTCGACGGCTAAGCTCCTATAATTCACCCCTCCACTTT
V gene: TRBV27; J gene: TRBJ1-2; CDR3 length: 14; D gene: .; clone size: many; CDR3 protein: CASSALWERYGYTF; CDR3 DNA: TGTGCCAGCAGTGCCCTTTGGGAGCGCTATGGCTACACCTTC